The 28 T cell receptor beta chains in this list originate from one sample, sequenced in a study of cytomegalovirus exposure and HLA in healthy donors. The PCR had 60 Vbeta and 13 Jbeta primers. Only in-frame clones appear in the TCRdb table, and some are missing; sequencing was by immunoSEQ multiplex PCR. The sample contains around 120,000 clones, roughly three quarters of which appear only once. The sequenced material came from PBMCs. The receptors here all came from a middle-aged woman in good health and CMV-seronegative.

CDR3: CASSPPKGETQYF. As DNA, the CDR3 is TGTGCCAGCTCACCACCCAAGGGGGAGACCCAGTACTTC. The rearrangement joins TRBV18 to TRBJ2-5; weak D call: TRBD1 (5 bases). Germline V CDR1 and CDR2: KGHSH, LQKENI. Deletions cut 0 bases from V and 5 bases from J, with 7 bases between. CDR3 length equals 13 residues.

This clone was seen only a few times. This chain connects TRBV30 to TRBJ1-5; 8 nucleotides agree with TRBD1. Trimming removed 0 bases from V and 6 bases from J; junction bases left unmatched: 7. Germline loops: CDR1 GTSNPN, CDR2 SVGIG (reference sequence). The CDR3 is 15 residues long. The CDR3 DNA sequence: TGTGCCTGGAGTGTGGGGCAGGGGGCGGTTCAGCCCCAGCATTTT. It yields the protein CAWSVGQGAVQPQHF.

The chain recombines TRBV7-3 with TRBJ2-2, with 10 bases aligning to TRBD2. CDR1 is SGHTA and CDR2 is FQGTGA in the germline V gene. CDR3 length: 17 residues. V lost 5 bases to trimming and J lost 4 bases; unmatched junction nucleotides: 10. Written as DNA, the CDR3 is TGTGCCAGCAGCCCCAGTGAGCTAGCGGGAGTCACCGGGGAGCTGTTTTTT. Encoded protein: CASSPSELAGVTGELFF.

This sequence joins TRBV28 and TRBJ1-4; 9 bases align to TRBD1. J was trimmed by 8 bases and V by 4 bases; bases with no gene match: 11. The germline V gene has CDR1 MDHEN and CDR2 SYDVKM. The CDR3 is made up of 16 amino acids. CDR3 nucleotides: TGTGCCAGCAGTTCCTCGACCGGGACAGGGAGAGAAAAACTGTTTTTT. It is translated as CASSSSTGTGREKLFF.

The chain joins TRBV30 to TRBJ1-2; the match to TRBD1 covers 10 bases. The germline V gene has CDR1 GTSNPN and CDR2 SVGIG (reference sequence). CDR3 length: 13 residues. V gave up 5 bases and J gave up 7 bases; unmatched junction bases: 7. The CDR3 spells CAWGQGVWGGYTF. The DNA for the CDR3 is TGTGCCTGGGGACAGGGGGTGTGGGGTGGCTACACCTTC. The variable domain in full, with the rest retrieved from reference TRBV30 and TRBJ1-2, is SQTIHQWPATLVQPVGSPLSLECTVEGTSNPNLYWYRQAAGRGLQLLFYSVGIGQISSEVPQNLSASRPQDRQFILSSKKLLLSDSGFYLCAWGQGVWGGYTFGSGTRLTVV.

The chain joins TRBV15 to TRBJ1-2; tentatively, D is TRBD1 (5 bases). The CDR3 has 15 amino acids. V was trimmed by 3 bases and J by 3 bases, leaving 14 bases between them. Germline assignment: CDR1 LNHNV and CDR2 YYDKDF (reference sequence). CDR3 DNA: TGTGCCACCAGCAGTCTGACAGAGGCCTACTATGGCTACACCTTC. It translates to CATSSLTEAYYGYTF.

V and J are TRBV29-1 and TRBJ1-5, with D maybe TRBD1 (5 bases). Germline V gene data show CDR1 as SQVTM and CDR2 as ANQGSEA. Trimming left V 3 bases short and J 7 bases short, with 13 bases between. CDR3 length: 13 residues. The CDR3 coding sequence is TGCAGCGTTGAGTTCGGTCCAGGGCAGCCCCAGCATTTT. It yields the protein CSVEFGPGQPQHF.

In its sample, this clone was seen a few times. The chain is built from TRBV7-9 and TRBJ2-1, with 14 nucleotides matching TRBD2. V lost 4 bases to trimming and J lost 5 bases; unmatched junction nucleotides: 7. Germline lookup yields CDR1 SEHNR and CDR2 FQNEAQ (reference sequence). There are 17 residues in the CDR3. CDR3 sequence (DNA): TGTGCCAGCAGCTCAGGGACTAGCGGGAGTTCGGACAATGAGCAGTTCTTC. Translated, it gives CASSSGTSGSSDNEQFF.

The CDR3 nucleotides are TGTGCCAGCAGAAAGGGGGAAGAGACCCAGTACTTC. The encoded protein is CASRKGEETQYF. The chain carries TRBV4-2 and TRBJ2-5; D is perhaps TRBD1 (6 bases). CDR3 size: 12 residues. With 6 bases removed from V and 3 bases from J, the gap between germline ends came to 8 bases. Germline V gene sequence: CDR1 LGHNA, CDR2 YNFKEQ.

V and J are TRBV11-1 and TRBJ2-1; 8 bases are shared with TRBD1. The CDR3 spans 15 residues. J was trimmed by 4 bases and V by 1 base; bases with no gene match: 3. Germline CDR1 and CDR2: SGHAT and FQDESV (reference sequence). The CDR3 protein is CASSLGTGLYNEQFF. CDR3 nucleotide sequence: TGTGCCAGCAGCTTAGGGACAGGGCTTTACAATGAGCAGTTCTTC.

The V and J genes are TRBV7-9 and TRBJ2-2, with D maybe TRBD1 (7 bases). Germline lookup yields CDR1 SEHNR and CDR2 FQNEAQ (reference sequence). With 1 base removed from V and 6 bases from J, the gap between germline ends came to 15 bases. The CDR3 has 16 residues. The DNA of the CDR3 is TGTGCCAGCAGCTTAGTTGGAGGGGGCATTTCCGGGGAGCTGTTTTTT. As protein: CASSLVGGGISGELFF.

This rearrangement joins TRBV27 to TRBJ2-5, with D unclear. The germline V gene has CDR1 MNHEY and CDR2 SMNVEV (reference sequence). The CDR3 runs to 13 residues. The ends were cut back, 5 bases at V and 0 bases at J, with 7 bases in the middle. For the CDR3, the DNA is TGTGCCAGCAGTCCACGGTACCAAGAGACCCAGTACTTC. It specifies CASSPRYQETQYF.

In the case of this clone: One junction end does not reproduce the germline sequence, and a read error may be involved. The chain combines TRBV5-4 with TRBJ1-1; the D is unclear. Per germline, CDR1 SGHNT and CDR2 YYREEE (reference sequence). The CDR3 extends over 13 amino acids. CDR3 region: CASSLDRSGETFF. CDR3 coding DNA: TGTGCCAGCAGCTTGGATCGATCGGGTGAAACTTTCTTT.

This chain connects TRBV7-2 to TRBJ1-6; 7 bases fit TRBD1. In germline, CDR1 is SGHTA, CDR2 FQGNSA. Unmatched junction bases numbered 5, after V lost 2 bases and J lost 10 bases. This CDR3 has 14 amino acids. CDR3 DNA sequence: TGTGCCAGCAGCTTAAAGGGGGCAGGGTCACCCCTCCACTTT. Translation gives CASSLKGAGSPLHF.

The rearrangement links TRBV7-3 to TRBJ1-1; a possible D gene is TRBD1 (5 bases). Germline lookup yields CDR1 SGHTA and CDR2 FQGTGA. This CDR3 contains 13 residues. V shed 5 bases and J shed 3 bases, with 10 bases lying between them. For the CDR3, the DNA is TGTGCCAGCAGCACCGACAGAGACACTGAAGCTTTCTTT. Protein product: CASSTDRDTEAFF.

The rearrangement joins TRBV6-5 to TRBJ2-7; weak D call: TRBD2 (6 bases). CDR1 is MNHEY, CDR2 SVGAGI, per germline. Trimming took off 10 bases at V and 5 bases at J, with 15 bases between the two ends. CDR3 length: 12 residues. This CDR3 is CATGNAGHEQYF. The CDR3 DNA reads TGTGCCACCGGGAATGCGGGGCACGAGCAGTACTTC.

This chain joins TRBV28 and TRBJ1-4; D is ambiguous. Trimming shortened V by 6 bases and J by 3 bases, and 11 bases separated the two germline ends. Per the germline V gene, CDR1 is MDHEN and CDR2 is SYDVKM. The CDR3 sequence is 14 residues long. CDR3 sequence (DNA): TGTGCCAGCAGCGGAGACGGTGCTAATGAAAAACTGTTTTTT. It codes for CASSGDGANEKLFF.

This clone was counted only a few times. V is TRBV6-6 and J is TRBJ1-4; the match to TRBD1 covers 10 bases. This CDR3 has 14 amino acids. Unmatched junction bases numbered 6, after V lost 6 bases and J lost 8 bases. Per germline, CDR1 MNHNY and CDR2 SVGAGI (reference sequence). CDR3 protein: CASSHPGQGEKLFF. CDR3 DNA: TGTGCCAGCAGCCATCCGGGACAGGGGGAAAAACTGTTTTTT.

The sample holds a few counts of this clone. The rearrangement joins TRBV29-1 to TRBJ1-1, with 9 bases lining up with TRBD1. With 2 bases clipped from V and 11 bases from J, the junction kept 15 bases outside the gene matches. The CDR3 has 15 residues. Germline CDR1 is SQVTM and CDR2 is ANQGSEA. The CDR3 sequence is CSVEPRRDRASLAFF. The CDR3 DNA sequence: TGCAGCGTTGAACCCCGCCGGGACAGGGCCTCTTTGGCTTTCTTT. Full variable domain (rest looked up from reference TRBV29-1 and TRBJ1-1): SAVISQKPSRDICQRGTSLTIQCQVDSQVTMMFWYRQQPGQSLTLIATANQGSEATYESGFVIDKFPISRPNLTFSTLTVSNMSPEDSSIYLCSVEPRRDRASLAFFGQGTRLTVV.

The chain links TRBV2 to TRBJ2-2, with TRBD2 matching over 7 bases. Per the germline V gene, CDR1 is SNHLY and CDR2 is FYNNEI. CDR3 size: 14 residues. The junction had 5 bases not matched to a gene; V was cut back by 6 bases and J by 4 bases. The CDR3 nucleotides are TGTGCCAGCAGGGCGGGGGTCATCACCGGGGAGCTGTTTTTT. It codes for CASRAGVITGELFF.

This clone was seen once. The chain has TRBV7-6 and TRBJ2-5, with no clear D. Germline V gene lookup returns CDR1 SGHVS and CDR2 FNYEAQ. Trimming pared 4 bases from V and 3 bases from J, leaving 9 bases between. This CDR3 is 13 amino acids long. The CDR3 loop reads CASSYRDKETQYF. CDR3 nucleotide sequence: TGTGCCAGCAGCTACAGAGATAAAGAGACCCAGTACTTC. The complete variable domain, with remaining parts taken from reference TRBV7-6 and TRBJ2-5, reads GAGVSQSPRYKVTKRGQDVALRCDPISGHVSLYWYRQALGQGPEFLTYFNYEAQQDKSGLPNDRFSAERPEGSISTLTIQRTEQRDSAMYRCASSYRDKETQYFGPGTRLLVL.

The chain couples TRBV28 to TRBJ2-3, with TRBD2 as a possible D gene (6 bases). Trimming shortened V by 7 bases and J by 6 bases, and 11 bases separated the two germline ends. Germline lookup yields CDR1 MDHEN and CDR2 SYDVKM. This CDR3 is built from 12 residues. CDR3 sequence (DNA): TGTGCCAGCACGATAGGGAGGGATACGCAGTATTTT. Protein sequence: CASTIGRDTQYF.

This clone was seen only once. V is TRBV27 and J is TRBJ1-1, with TRBD1 matching over 12 bases. Germline CDR1 MNHEY, CDR2 SMNVEV (reference sequence). The CDR3 has 17 amino acids. Unmatched junction bases numbered 7, after V lost 5 bases and J lost 0 bases. This chain's CDR3 is CASSPRDRGPMNTEAFF. DNA for the CDR3: TGTGCCAGCAGTCCACGGGACAGGGGGCCTATGAACACTGAAGCTTTCTTT.

This clone was observed a handful of times. The V gene is TRBV13, the J gene TRBJ2-7; D gene uncertain. This CDR3 spans 11 amino acids. Germline assignment: CDR1 PRHDT and CDR2 FYEKMQ (reference sequence). V was pared by 3 bases and J by 4 bases, with 4 bases between. The CDR3 DNA reads as TGTGCCAGCAGCTTTATTTACGAGCAGTACTTC. The encoded protein is CASSFIYEQYF. Variable domain in full (rest from reference TRBV13 and TRBJ2-7): AAGVIQSPRHLIKEKRETATLKCYPIPRHDTVYWYQQGPGQDPQFLISFYEKMQSDKGSIPDRFSAQQFSDYHSELNMSSLELGDSALYFCASSFIYEQYFGPGTRLTVT.

The chain links TRBV11-3 to TRBJ2-1; 8 positions agree with TRBD2. V lost 4 bases and J lost 8; bases outside the gene matches: 7. The CDR3 has 14 amino acids. Germline V lookup: CDR1 SGHNT, CDR2 YENEEA. Written as DNA, the CDR3 is TGTGCCAGCAGCTCCGGAGCGGGAGAAGATGAGCAGTTCTTC. It translates to CASSSGAGEDEQFF.

This sequence joins TRBV27 and TRBJ1-1, with D perhaps matching TRBD1 (5 bases). Germline assignment: CDR1 MNHEY and CDR2 SMNVEV (reference sequence). Trimming shortened V by 3 bases and J by 3 bases, and 11 bases separated the two germline ends. The CDR3 is 14 residues long. CDR3 residues: CASSLARGDTEAFF. The CDR3 region has the DNA TGTGCCAGCAGTTTGGCCCGGGGGGACACTGAAGCTTTCTTT.

The chain employs TRBV5-5 and TRBJ2-5; no clear D. The V and J ends lost 2 bases and 3 bases respectively, with 14 bases between them. This CDR3 comprises 15 residues. Germline V CDR1 and CDR2: SGHKS, YYEKEE (reference sequence). The DNA of the CDR3 is TGTGCCAGCAGCTTTATCGGAAGCGCGGAAGAGACCCAGTACTTC. This sequence encodes CASSFIGSAEETQYF.

The gene calls are TRBV19 and TRBJ1-1; weak D call: TRBD1 (5 bases). Germline CDR1 and CDR2: LNHDA and SQIVND (reference sequence). The CDR3 is made up of 16 amino acids. The V and J ends lost 5 bases and 3 bases respectively, with 19 bases between them. CDR3 coding DNA: TGTGCCAGTAGTCCCCCTCGGGGGAGGCGTCACACTGAAGCTTTCTTT. As protein: CASSPPRGRRHTEAFF.